In this sample, the clone carrying this T cell receptor beta chain turned up once. The sample is drawn from a study of CD8 T cells in Susac syndrome. From blood CD8+ and CD4+ T cells, the TCR beta chain was sequenced. Germline CDR1 reads MGHRA; CDR2 reads YSYEKL. V was cut by 0 bases and J by 11 bases, with 13 bases left in between. This CDR3 has 13 residues. Random hexamers were used to reverse transcribe roughly 0.45 to 1 ug of RNA. Amplification of TCR beta CDR3 used immunoSEQ multiplex PCR across 54 Vbeta and 13 Jbeta. TCRdb ran MiXCR on the immunoSEQ multiplex PCR reads and lists one entry per CDR3 protein. Here the sample spans about 430,000 distinct CDR3 sequences, 75% to 90% being singletons.

The TCR sequence derives from a human donor with multiple sclerosis. This chain connects TRBV4-1 to TRBJ1-1, with D unclear. The source material was CD8+ T cells from PBMCs. DNA for the CDR3: TGCGCCAGCAGCCAAGATGATGGGCCCCTGGCTTTCTTT. Its translation is CASSQDDGPLAFF.